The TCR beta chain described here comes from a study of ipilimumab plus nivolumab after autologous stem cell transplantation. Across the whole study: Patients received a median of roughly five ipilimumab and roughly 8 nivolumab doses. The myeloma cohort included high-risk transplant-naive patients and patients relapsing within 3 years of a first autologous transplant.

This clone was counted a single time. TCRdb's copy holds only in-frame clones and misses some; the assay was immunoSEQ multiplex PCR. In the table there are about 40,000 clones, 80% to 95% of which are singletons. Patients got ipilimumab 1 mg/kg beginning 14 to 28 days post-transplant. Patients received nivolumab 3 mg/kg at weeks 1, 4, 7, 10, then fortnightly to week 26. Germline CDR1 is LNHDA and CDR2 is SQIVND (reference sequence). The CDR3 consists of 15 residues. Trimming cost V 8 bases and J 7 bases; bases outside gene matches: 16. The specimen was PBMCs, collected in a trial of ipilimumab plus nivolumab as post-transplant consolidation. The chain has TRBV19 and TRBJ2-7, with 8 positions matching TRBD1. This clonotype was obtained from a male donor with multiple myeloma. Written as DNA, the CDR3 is TGTGCCAGTCAGCAACCGGGACAGGTTACTATAGAGCAGTACTTC. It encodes CASQQPGQVTIEQYF. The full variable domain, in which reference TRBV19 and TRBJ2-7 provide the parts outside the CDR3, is DGGITQSPKYLFRKEGQNVTLSCEQNLNHDAMYWYRQDPGQGLRLIYYSQIVNDFQKGDIAEGYSVSREKKESFPLTVTSAQKNPTAFYLCASQQPGQVTIEQYFGPGTRLTVT.